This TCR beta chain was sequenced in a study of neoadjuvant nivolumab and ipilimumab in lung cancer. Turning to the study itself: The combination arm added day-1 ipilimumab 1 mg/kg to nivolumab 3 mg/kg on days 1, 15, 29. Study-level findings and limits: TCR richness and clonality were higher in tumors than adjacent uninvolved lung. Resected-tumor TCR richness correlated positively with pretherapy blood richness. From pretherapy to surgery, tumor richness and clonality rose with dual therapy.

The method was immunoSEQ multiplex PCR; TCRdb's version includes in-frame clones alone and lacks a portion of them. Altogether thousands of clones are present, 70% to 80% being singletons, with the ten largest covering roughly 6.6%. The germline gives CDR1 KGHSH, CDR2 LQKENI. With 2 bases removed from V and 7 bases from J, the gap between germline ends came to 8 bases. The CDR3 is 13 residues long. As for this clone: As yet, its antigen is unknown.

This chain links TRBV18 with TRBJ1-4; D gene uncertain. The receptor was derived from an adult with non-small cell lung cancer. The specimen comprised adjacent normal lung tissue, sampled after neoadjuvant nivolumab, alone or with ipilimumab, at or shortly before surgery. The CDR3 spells CASSPRESEKLFF. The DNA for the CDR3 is TGTGCCAGCTCACCAAGGGAGAGTGAAAAACTGTTTTTT.